A single sample gave rise to the 18 T cell receptor beta chains below, sequenced in a study of T-cell reconstitution after alpha-beta-depleted transplantation in children. Unique molecular identifiers were used in preparing the TCRbeta library. TCRdb analysed the PCR reads with MiXCR anew, one entry per CDR3 protein. Altogether 95,000 to 150,000 distinct CDR3 sequences are present, roughly 23% being singletons, with the ten largest covering about 10%. The source was PBMCs, mostly from graft donor cells, collected 180 days after TCRalphabeta/CD19-depleted stem cell transplant. The receptors originated from a male patient between 2 and 15 years old who had a stem cell transplant for chronic granulomatous disease, so the T cells may come from the graft donor.

This clonotype was recorded a few times. The chain joins TRBV30 to TRBJ2-7; possibly TRBD1 for D (5 bases). CDR1 and CDR2 (germline): GTSNPN, SVGIG (reference sequence). Trimming stripped 5 bases from V and 3 bases from J, with 8 bases between. CDR3 length: 11 residues. This chain's CDR3 is CAWWQGYEQYF. Written as DNA, the CDR3 is TGTGCCTGGTGGCAGGGCTACGAGCAGTACTTC.

V is TRBV5-5 and J is TRBJ1-1; D is ambiguous. CDR3 length: 13 amino acids. Looked up from germline, CDR1 is SGHKS and CDR2 is YYEKEE (reference sequence). V was shortened by 0 bases and J by 5 bases, with 8 bases between the two germline ends. CDR3 DNA: TGTGCCAGCAGCTTGGGGGCAGAAACTGAAGCTTTCTTT. The encoded protein is CASSLGAETEAFF.

This chain links TRBV5-5 with TRBJ2-7; perhaps TRBD2 as D (6 bases). There are 12 residues in the CDR3. CDR1 and CDR2 (germline): SGHKS, YYEKEE (reference sequence). Trimming removed 4 bases at V and 6 bases at J, with 11 bases between. The CDR3 reads CASSGLWGEQYF. DNA for the CDR3: TGTGCCAGCAGCGGACTATGGGGCGAGCAGTACTTC.

This clonotype turned up a few times. The chain carries TRBV12-3 or TRBV12-4 and TRBJ2-7, with 9 bases identical to TRBD2. V was pared by 7 bases and J by 2 bases, with 6 bases of the junction left unmatched. The length of the CDR3 is 14 residues. The CDR3 nucleotides are TGTGCCAGCACCCAGACTAGCGGTGCCTACGAGCAGTACTTC. As protein: CASTQTSGAYEQYF.

In this sample, this clonotype turned up many times. V and J are TRBV6-5 and TRBJ2-4, with 10 bases lining up with TRBD2. The J segment lost 0 bases and the V segment lost 5 bases, leaving 4 bases of the junction unmatched. This CDR3 region has 16 residues. CDR1 is MNHEY and CDR2 is SVGAGI in the germline V gene. The CDR3 DNA sequence: TGTGCCAGCAGTCCCGGACTAGCGGTAGCCAAAAACATTCAGTACTTC. This gives the protein CASSPGLAVAKNIQYF.

This clonotype was recorded many times. The CDR3 spells CASMARVFSGNTIYF. The CDR3 DNA reads as TGTGCCAGCATGGCCAGGGTGTTCTCTGGAAACACCATATATTTT. The rearrangement joins TRBV12-3 or TRBV12-4 to TRBJ1-3, with D tentatively TRBD1 (5 bases). Between the trimmed V and J ends, which lost 7 bases and 0 bases, there was a span of 13 bases. The CDR3 contains 15 residues.

CDR3 DNA: TGTGCCAGCAGTTTAGGCCCCGGGATTGGTACCTACGAGCAGTACTTC. This encodes CASSLGPGIGTYEQYF. The rearrangement uses TRBV12-3 or TRBV12-4 and TRBJ2-7; TRBD2 might be the D (5 bases). The CDR3 extends over 16 amino acids. With 1 base removed from V and 2 bases from J, the gap between germline ends came to 15 bases.

This clonotype appeared a few times. CDR3 amino acids: CASSITGTYEQYF. CDR3 bases: TGTGCCAGCAGTATAACAGGGACCTACGAGCAGTACTTC. The genes are TRBV6-2 or TRBV6-3 and TRBJ2-7, with D perhaps TRBD1 (6 bases). CDR1 is MNHEY and CDR2 is SVGEGT in the germline V gene. With 5 bases removed from V and 2 bases from J, the gap between germline ends came to 10 bases. The CDR3 runs to 13 residues.

The gene calls are TRBV6-1 and TRBJ1-1; maybe TRBD1 (5 bases). This CDR3 contains 14 residues. The germline V gene encodes CDR1 MNHNS and CDR2 SASEGT. V dropped 5 bases and J dropped 6 bases, with 16 bases sitting between them. The CDR3 sequence is CASSPGTGRAEAFF. The CDR3 DNA follows: TGTGCCAGCAGTCCCGGGACTGGTCGGGCTGAAGCTTTCTTT.

The V call is TRBV5-1, the J call TRBJ1-2; the D gene is possibly TRBD1 (5 bases). The CDR3 is 13 residues long. CDR1 is SGHRS and CDR2 is YFSETQ in the germline V gene. V was shortened by 9 bases and J by 3 bases, with 15 bases between the two germline ends. DNA for the CDR3: TGCGCCACCTCCCGAGGGACGGACTATGGCTACACCTTC. Residues: CATSRGTDYGYTF.

This clonotype has at least ten counts. Here the CDR3 reads CASSLRRGWNQPQHF. The CDR3 coding sequence is TGTGCCAGCAGTTTACGGCGGGGCTGGAATCAGCCCCAGCATTTT. This sequence joins TRBV28 and TRBJ1-5, with a weak D call TRBD1 (5 bases). V shed 2 bases and J shed 4 bases, with 12 bases lying between them. The CDR3 extends over 15 amino acids. CDR1 and CDR2 (germline): MDHEN, SYDVKM.

This chain uses TRBV7-2 with TRBJ2-1, with D uncertain. The CDR3 runs 13 residues. Trimming took 3 bases from V and 10 from J, leaving 13 bases between them. Germline values: CDR1 SGHTA, CDR2 FQGNSA. The CDR3 reads CASSLSGPSEQFF. CDR3 bases: TGTGCCAGCAGCTTGTCGGGTCCCTCGGAGCAGTTCTTC.

This clonotype was seen at least ten times. The chain links TRBV4-3 to TRBJ2-2, with TRBD1 matching 10 bases. Germline assignment: CDR1 LGHNA and CDR2 YSLEER. The CDR3 has 15 residues. V dropped 1 base and J dropped 5; count of bases not matched to a gene: 1. In DNA, the CDR3 is TGCGCCAGCAGCCAAGGGACAGGGGGTACCGGGGAGCTGTTTTTT. This translates into CASSQGTGGTGELFF.

Many counts were recorded for this clonotype. The chain combines TRBV29-1 with TRBJ2-4; the match to TRBD1 covers 7 bases. The CDR3 totals 12 residues. The V gene end was trimmed by 6 bases and the J gene end by 3 bases; junction bases not matched to a gene: 2. The germline gives CDR1 SQVTM, CDR2 ANQGSEA. The CDR3 loop reads CSVGTDKNIQYF. The CDR3 bases are TGCAGCGTGGGGACAGACAAAAACATTCAGTACTTC.

At least ten counts were recorded for this clonotype. V gene TRBV20-1 combines with J gene TRBJ2-3, with 9 nucleotides matching TRBD1. Germline values: CDR1 DFQATT, CDR2 SNEGSKA (reference sequence). This CDR3 contains 15 residues. Unmatched junction bases numbered 8, after V lost 1 base and J lost 6 bases. CDR3 protein: CSARAPGTGLDTQYF. The CDR3 bases are TGCAGTGCTAGAGCTCCCGGGACAGGGTTGGATACGCAGTATTTT.

This chain connects TRBV13 to TRBJ2-7; D uncertain. Trimming removed 4 bases at V and 4 bases at J, with 11 bases between. Germline CDR1 is PRHDT and CDR2 is FYEKMQ (reference sequence). This CDR3 region has 13 residues. The CDR3 reads CASSSNPRYEQYF. The CDR3 bases are TGTGCCAGCAGCTCAAACCCTAGGTACGAGCAGTACTTC.

This clonotype has a count of ten or more. This sequence joins TRBV5-6 and TRBJ1-1; no reliable D call. This CDR3 is built from 17 residues. V gave up 6 bases and J gave up 0 bases, with 21 bases separating them. Germline loops: CDR1 SGHDT, CDR2 YYEEEE. This chain's CDR3 is CASTPGLSTPMNTEAFF. CDR3 nucleotides: TGTGCCAGCACCCCTGGATTATCCACGCCTATGAACACTGAAGCTTTCTTT.

This clonotype was observed a few times. CDR3 loop: CASSPGQGAGNEQFF. The CDR3 region has the DNA TGTGCCAGCAGCCCCGGACAGGGGGCGGGAAATGAGCAGTTCTTC. The rearrangement links TRBV7-6 to TRBJ2-1; TRBD1 matches 11 bases. Germline V gene data show CDR1 as SGHVS and CDR2 as FNYEAQ. The trim removed 5 bases at V and 7 bases at J, leaving 7 bases unmatched. The CDR3 length is 15 residues.